These T cell receptor beta chains were read from a single sample in a study of cytomegalovirus exposure and HLA in healthy donors. Profiling relied on immunoSEQ multiplex PCR, and the TCRdb table lists in-frame clones only, not all of them. The sample lists more than 100,000 clones, around 76% occurring once. The sample comprised PBMCs. These receptors came from a man between 60 and 70 years old in good health and CMV-seropositive. The CDR3 runs from the conserved cysteine through the conserved F or W. Each record gives: D gene, V gene, clone size, J gene, CDR3 DNA, CDR3 protein. A D gene is named only where the DNA matches it firmly. Size tells how often a clone was seen (once, few, many) or the class of an expanded clone, and some rows leave it out.

-	TRBV11-2	-	TRBJ1-3	TGTGCCAGCAGCTTACAGGGATCTGGAAACACCATATATTTT	CASSLQGSGNTIYF
TRBD2	TRBV7-9	-	TRBJ2-5	TGTGCCAGCAGCCCTAGCGGGGCAGGGCCCGTCGAGACCCAGTACTTC	CASSPSGAGPVETQYF
TRBD1	TRBV28	-	TRBJ2-1	TGTGCCAGCAGTTTGACAGGGGGTGAGCAGTTCTTC	CASSLTGGEQFF
TRBD2	TRBV30	once	TRBJ2-7	TGTGCCTGGAGTGTCAAGGCTAGCGGGCGCTACGAGCAGTACTTC	CAWSVKASGRYEQYF
TRBD2	TRBV28	-	TRBJ2-1	TGTGCCAGCAGCTCTAGCGGGAGGGCAAGCAATGAGCAGTTCTTC	CASSSSGRASNEQFF
TRBD2	TRBV7-9	-	TRBJ2-7	TGTGCCAGCAGCTTAACCGGGACTAGCGGGGGCTCCTACGAGCAGTACTTC	CASSLTGTSGGSYEQYF
TRBD1	TRBV6-1	few	TRBJ2-7	TGTGCCAGCAGTGAATACGGGACAGGCCCCTACGAGCAGTACTTC	CASSEYGTGPYEQYF
TRBD1	TRBV9	-	TRBJ1-5	TGTGCCAGCAGCCTCGGAACAGGGGGCGGTCAGCCCCAGCATTTT	CASSLGTGGGQPQHF
TRBD1	TRBV5-6	-	TRBJ1-1	TGTGCCAGCAGCTTGATAGGGGGCTACACTGAAGCTTTCTTT	CASSLIGGYTEAFF
-	TRBV5-1	-	TRBJ1-1	TGCGCCAGCAGCTTGGCCACTCGTCGGGGCACTGAAGCTTTCTTT	CASSLATRRGTEAFF
-	TRBV5-6	once	TRBJ1-1	TGTGCCAGCAGCTTCCGGCAGGGAGGCACTGAAGCTTTCTTT	CASSFRQGGTEAFF
-	TRBV30	-	TRBJ2-7	TGTGCCCAAGAAGACAGTCGTTACGAGCAGTACTTC	CAQEDSRYEQYF
TRBD1	TRBV9	few	TRBJ2-5	TGTGCCAGCAGCGTATATGACAGGGGAGAGACCCAGTACTTC	CASSVYDRGETQYF
-	TRBV7-7	-	TRBJ2-3	TGTGCCAGCAGCCAAGACAGGAGCCGCACAGATACGCAGTATTTT	CASSQDRSRTDTQYF
-	TRBV5-5	-	TRBJ2-5	TGTGCCAGCAGCTCTCGGGGACAATTGGAGACCCAGTACTTC	CASSSRGQLETQYF
-	TRBV5-4	-	TRBJ2-5	TGTGCCAGCAGCTTGTCGGAGGGTCGGGAGACCCAGTACTTC	CASSLSEGRETQYF
-	TRBV1	-	TRBJ1-2	TGCACCAGCAGCCAAGATCAGGGACTTAACTATGGCTACACCTTC	CTSSQDQGLNYGYTF
TRBD2	TRBV19	once	TRBJ2-1	TGTGCCAGTAGTATTCTAGCGGGAGGTTCTTACAATGAGCAGTTCTTC	CASSILAGGSYNEQFF
TRBD2	TRBV6-4	-	TRBJ2-3	TGTGCCAGCAGTGAACTAGCGGGAGAAATAGATACGCAGTATTTT	CASSELAGEIDTQYF
TRBD2	TRBV5-1	few	TRBJ2-7	TGCGCCAGCAGCCCTCGACTAGCGGGAGGGTTCTACGAGCAGTACTTC	CASSPRLAGGFYEQYF
-	TRBV21-1	once	TRBJ2-4	TGTGCCAGCACTACAGACCCTATGGCCACCCGGCCCAAAAACATTCAGTACTTC	CASTTDPMATRPKNIQYF
TRBD1	TRBV10-2	-	TRBJ2-3	TGCGCCAGCAGCAGGGGGCAGGAGGGCACGCAGTATTTT	CASSRGQEGTQYF
TRBD2	TRBV19	-	TRBJ2-3	TGTGCCAGTAGTACCCCCCCCGCTAGCGGGAGCACAGATACGCAGTATTTT	CASSTPPASGSTDTQYF
-	TRBV19	few	TRBJ2-2	TGTGCCAGTAGTATATCAGGGGCCGGCACCGGGGAGCTGTTTTTT	CASSISGAGTGELFF
-	TRBV4-1	-	TRBJ2-5	TGCGCCAGCAGCCAAGAGATACCGGGTCCCAGGGGCCAGACCCAGTACTTC	CASSQEIPGPRGQTQYF
-	TRBV6-5	once	TRBJ1-5	TGTGCCAGCAGCGTACAGGGAAGGCAGCCCCAGCATTTT	CASSVQGRQPQHF
-	TRBV21-1	-	TRBJ1-4	TGTGCCAGCAACACACCCCCGGGACAGGGTCGGCGCACTAATGAAAAACTGTTTTTT	CASNTPPGQGRRTNEKLFF
-	TRBV30	-	TRBJ1-6	TGTGCTACGAACCTGGAGGGAAGGGGATTTGGCAATTCACCCCTCCACTTT	CATNLEGRGFGNSPLHF
-	TRBV9	-	TRBJ2-5	TGTGCCAGCCAGGGTCCCGGGGAGACCCAGTACTTC	CASQGPGETQYF
TRBD1	TRBV6-5	-	TRBJ1-1	TGTGCCAGTACCGGGACAGGGTATGGTGAAGCTTTCTTT	CASTGTGYGEAFF
-	TRBV14	-	TRBJ2-1	TGTGCCAGCAGCCAAGAGTTATCCGTAAATGAGCAGTTCTTC	CASSQELSVNEQFF
TRBD1	TRBV5-1	-	TRBJ2-3	TGCGCCAGCAGCTTCGGACAGGGGAGCGCAGATACGCAGTATTTT	CASSFGQGSADTQYF
TRBD2	TRBV4-1	-	TRBJ2-5	TGCGCCAGCAGCCAAGATCAATTAAGGCCTAGCGGGGGGCAAGAGACCCAGTACTTC	CASSQDQLRPSGGQETQYF
TRBD1	TRBV7-9	-	TRBJ1-2	TGTGCCAGCAGCTTGGACAGGCGCCCCTATGGCTACACCTTC	CASSLDRRPYGYTF
TRBD1	TRBV7-9	-	TRBJ2-5	TGTGCCAGCAGCCCCGGGGACAGGGGGCAGCAAGAGACCCAGTACTTC	CASSPGDRGQQETQYF
-	TRBV5-1	once	TRBJ2-1	TGCGCCAGCAGCTACCTAGCAAACAATGAGCAGTTCTTC	CASSYLANNEQFF
-	TRBV7-2	few	TRBJ2-2	TGTGCCAGCAGCCTCCAGGACTTCTACACCGGGGAGCTGTTTTTT	CASSLQDFYTGELFF
TRBD1	TRBV7-8	-	TRBJ2-7	TGTGCCAGCAGCTTAGGGGACAGGCCCTACGAGCAGTACTTC	CASSLGDRPYEQYF
-	TRBV7-8	-	TRBJ2-7	TGTGCCAGCATACCCGGGACATCCTACGAGCAGTACTTC	CASIPGTSYEQYF
-	TRBV11-2	-	TRBJ1-6	TGTGCCAGCAGCTTAGAATGGCAGGGAGGGTCACCCCTCCACTTT	CASSLEWQGGSPLHF
-	TRBV2	-	TRBJ2-1	TGTGCCAGCAGCCAGGAGGGGCGGTTCTTC	CASSQEGRFF
TRBD2	TRBV5-4	-	TRBJ2-7	TGTGCCAGCAGCTTGGATCCTGGTCTAGCGGCGCACTACGAGCAGTACTTC	CASSLDPGLAAHYEQYF
-	TRBV15	-	TRBJ2-7	TGTGCCACCAGCAGAGAGGCTGCATACGAGCAGTACTTC	CATSREAAYEQYF
TRBD2	TRBV7-2	-	TRBJ2-1	TGTGCCAGCAGCTTAGGACTAGCGGTCAATGAGCAGTTCTTC	CASSLGLAVNEQFF
-	TRBV6-5	once	TRBJ2-5	TGTGCCAGCAGCCTACAGGGCCCTCAAGAGACCCAGTACTTC	CASSLQGPQETQYF
-	TRBV7-9	-	TRBJ1-4	TGTGCCAGCAGCTTAGGATCGGGGAGCTGGGGTGAAAAACTGTTTTTT	CASSLGSGSWGEKLFF